One sample yielded the 28 T cell receptor beta chains listed below, sequenced in a study of blood T cell repertoires in COVID-19. Assay: immunoSEQ multiplex PCR; the TCRdb copy retains only in-frame clones and omits some. The table has 60,000 to 75,000 clones, around four fifths seen once. The sample comprised peripheral blood. These receptors came from a human donor in a cohort sampled during active COVID-19.

The rearrangement links TRBV6-5 to TRBJ1-4; 7 bases are shared with TRBD1. Looked up from germline, CDR1 is MNHEY and CDR2 is SVGAGI. V trimming: 6 bases; J trimming: 7 bases; junction bases outside the gene matches: 8. The CDR3 spans 14 residues. The CDR3 nucleotides are TGTGCCAGCAGGTTGACAGGGCTGGCTGAAAAACTGTTTTTT. Protein: CASRLTGLAEKLFF.

The chain employs TRBV7-9 and TRBJ2-4; no reliable D call. V dropped 5 bases and J dropped 7 bases, with 6 bases sitting between them. Germline lookup yields CDR1 SEHNR and CDR2 FQNEAQ (reference sequence). The CDR3 has 11 residues. CDR3 sequence: CASSPQNIQYF. CDR3 DNA sequence: TGTGCCAGCAGCCCCCAGAACATTCAGTACTTC.

V is TRBV5-6 and J is TRBJ1-5; a possible D gene is TRBD1 (5 bases). V was shortened by 1 base and J by 4 bases, with 9 bases between the two germline ends. Germline loops: CDR1 SGHDT, CDR2 YYEEEE. This CDR3 spans 14 amino acids. CDR3 sequence reads: CASSLRGRNQPQHF. The CDR3, as DNA: TGTGCCAGCAGCTTGAGGGGTAGGAATCAGCCCCAGCATTTT.

The J gene is TRBJ2-5, the V gene TRBV7-2; TRBD2 matches at 10 bases. After removal of 3 bases from V and 4 bases from J, the junction contained 5 bases not matched to a gene. This CDR3 spans 15 amino acids. Germline values: CDR1 SGHTA, CDR2 FQGNSA. CDR3 amino acids: CASSFIAGGSETQYF. The CDR3 DNA reads TGTGCCAGCAGCTTTATAGCGGGGGGCTCAGAGACCCAGTACTTC.

The genes are TRBV6-1 and TRBJ2-5, with 10 bases lining up with TRBD2. This CDR3 region has 16 residues. Germline V CDR1 and CDR2: MNHNS, SASEGT. V shed 4 bases and J 4 bases; nucleotides not matched to a gene: 9. This CDR3 is CASSVLPAGGPETQYF. As DNA, the CDR3 is TGTGCCAGCAGTGTTCTTCCAGCGGGGGGGCCAGAGACCCAGTACTTC.

This rearrangement joins TRBV7-2 to TRBJ2-5; D remains ambiguous. Trimming left V 2 bases short and J 5 bases short, with 9 bases between. Germline CDR1 SGHTA, CDR2 FQGNSA. The length of the CDR3 is 13 residues. The CDR3 DNA follows: TGTGCCAGCAGCTTATGGGCACTGGAGACCCAGTACTTC. This codes for CASSLWALETQYF.

This clone was seen a handful of times. The rearrangement links TRBV3-1 (or the pseudogene TRBV3-2) to TRBJ1-6, with D possibly TRBD1 on 6 matching bases. The germline V and J ends were trimmed by 2 bases and 8 bases, with 7 bases remaining between them. Germline V gene data show CDR1 as LGHDT and CDR2 as YNNKEL (reference sequence). CDR3 length equals 13 residues. This CDR3 reads CASSQSGDSPLHF. The CDR3 region has the DNA TGTGCCAGCAGCCAATCAGGGGATTCACCCCTCCACTTT.

This clone has just one count. The J gene is TRBJ2-2, the V gene TRBV27; the match to TRBD1 covers 7 bases. V was pared by 4 bases and J by 5 bases, with 7 bases of the junction left unmatched. The CDR3 has 15 amino acids. CDR1 is MNHEY and CDR2 is SMNVEV in the germline V gene (reference sequence). Here the CDR3 DNA reads TGTGCCAGCAGTTCGGGACAGACCCGGACCGGGGAGCTGTTTTTT. Translated: CASSSGQTRTGELFF.

This clone was detected a few times. Written as DNA, the CDR3 is TGTGCCAGTACCGCGGACAGGGGGACCCAGTACTTC. Its protein product is CASTADRGTQYF. The chain combines TRBV19 with TRBJ2-5, with 9 nucleotides matching TRBD1. The trim removed 7 bases at V and 7 bases at J, leaving 4 bases unmatched. This CDR3 has 12 residues. Germline loops: CDR1 LNHDA, CDR2 SQIVND (reference sequence). Combining the CDR3 with reference TRBV19 and TRBJ2-5 gives the whole variable domain DGGITQSPKYLFRKEGQNVTLSCEQNLNHDAMYWYRQDPGQGLRLIYYSQIVNDFQKGDIAEGYSVSREKKESFPLTVTSAQKNPTAFYLCASTADRGTQYFGPGTRLLVL.

This chain links TRBV20-1 with TRBJ2-5; D is unclear. The CDR3 spans 11 residues. Trimming took 5 bases from V and 5 from J, leaving 9 bases between them. Germline CDR1 reads DFQATT; CDR2 reads SNEGSKA (reference sequence). The CDR3 here is CSAPMRETQYF. CDR3 DNA: TGCAGTGCTCCTATGAGGGAGACCCAGTACTTC.

This rearrangement joins TRBV4-1 to TRBJ2-1, with 7 bases aligning to TRBD2. Trimming took 0 bases from V and 3 from J; bases not matched to a gene: 11. Germline-derived CDR1 and CDR2 are MGHRA and YSYEKL. The CDR3 loop spans 18 amino acids. The CDR3 DNA follows: TGCGCCAGCAGCCAAGATGGTCAGGGTAGCGGGCGCTACAATGAGCAGTTCTTC. Protein: CASSQDGQGSGRYNEQFF.

The chain recombines TRBV9 with TRBJ2-4; 12 bases match TRBD2. Germline CDR1 SGDLS, CDR2 YYNGEE. The CDR3 contains 18 residues. The V gene end was trimmed by 4 bases and the J gene end by 4 bases; junction bases not matched to a gene: 12. The CDR3 is CASSTVGPGLAGKNIQYF. CDR3 bases: TGTGCCAGCAGCACGGTAGGCCCCGGACTAGCGGGGAAAAACATTCAGTACTTC.

CDR3 region: CASGYSGGADNEQFF. For the CDR3, the DNA is TGTGCCAGCGGGTATAGCGGGGGGGCCGACAATGAGCAGTTCTTC. The rearrangement joins TRBV2 to TRBJ2-1, with 11 bases that match TRBD2. Trimming removed 8 bases from V and 5 bases from J; junction bases left unmatched: 8. Germline loops: CDR1 SNHLY, CDR2 FYNNEI. This CDR3 is 15 amino acids long.

CDR3 region: CASSPDREYGYTF. Here the CDR3 DNA reads TGTGCCAGCAGCCCGGACAGGGAGTATGGCTACACCTTC. The chain combines TRBV3-1 (or the pseudogene TRBV3-2) with TRBJ1-2; 8 nucleotides agree with TRBD1. The germline gives CDR1 LGHDT, CDR2 YNNKEL (reference sequence). This CDR3 is built from 13 residues. J gave up 5 bases and V 4 bases, and 3 bases lay outside the gene matches.

This clone came up a few times. CDR3 in amino acids: CASSPEVEAFF. CDR3 DNA: TGTGCCAGCAGCCCAGAAGTTGAAGCTTTCTTT. The V call is TRBV9, the J call TRBJ1-1; no clear D gene. V was pared by 4 bases and J by 7 bases, with 8 bases between. The CDR3 loop spans 11 amino acids. Germline V gene lookup returns CDR1 SGDLS and CDR2 YYNGEE.

This chain joins TRBV30 and TRBJ1-6; TRBD1 aligns across 7 bases. CDR1 is GTSNPN, CDR2 SVGIG, per germline (reference sequence). The CDR3 has 15 amino acids. V gave up 0 bases and J gave up 7 bases; unmatched junction bases: 6. CDR3 protein: CAWSVYDRDNSPLHF. The CDR3 DNA reads as TGTGCCTGGAGTGTTTACGACAGGGACAATTCACCCCTCCACTTT.

V and J are TRBV4-2 and TRBJ2-3; unclear D gene. Trimming stripped 3 bases from V and 9 bases from J, with 13 bases between. Per germline, CDR1 LGHNA and CDR2 YNFKEQ. The CDR3 consists of 13 residues. DNA for the CDR3: TGTGCCAGCAGCCAGGAGCCATATGGGACGCAGTATTTT. Translating gives CASSQEPYGTQYF.

This chain joins TRBV7-8 and TRBJ1-4; TRBD1 aligns across 8 bases. Per germline, CDR1 SGHVS and CDR2 FQNEAQ. Unmatched junction bases numbered 12, after V lost 5 bases and J lost 10 bases. The CDR3 sequence is 15 residues long. CDR3 protein: CASSTGGQDGGKLFF. CDR3 nucleotides: TGTGCCAGCAGCACAGGGGGACAGGATGGTGGAAAACTGTTTTTT.

The V call is TRBV13, the J call TRBJ1-2, with TRBD1 identical over 7 bases. The CDR3 runs 13 residues. With V trimmed by 2 bases and J by 8 bases, 5 bases remained unmatched. The germline gives CDR1 PRHDT, CDR2 FYEKMQ (reference sequence). The CDR3, as DNA: TGTGCCAGCAGCTTAAAAGGGGGCTTGGGCTACACCTTC. Its protein product is CASSLKGGLGYTF.

The chain joins TRBV4-2 to TRBJ1-1, with unresolved D. V lost 0 bases and J lost 1, with 12 bases in between. The CDR3 consists of 16 residues. Germline CDR1 is LGHNA and CDR2 is YNFKEQ. The CDR3: CASSQDRGYGNTEAFF. The CDR3 DNA reads as TGTGCCAGCAGCCAAGACCGAGGGTACGGGAACACTGAAGCTTTCTTT.

The chain has TRBV4-1 and TRBJ2-5; 8 bases match TRBD1. The V gene's germline CDR1 is MGHRA and CDR2 YSYEKL. The CDR3 runs 17 residues. The trim removed 0 bases at V and 1 base at J, leaving 7 bases unmatched. The CDR3 coding sequence is TGCGCCAGCAGCCAAGATTTTAGTACAGGGGGCCAAGAGACCCAGTACTTC. The encoded protein is CASSQDFSTGGQETQYF.

The gene calls are TRBV3-1 (or the pseudogene TRBV3-2) and TRBJ1-4; TRBD1 matches at 7 bases. The V gene end was trimmed by 2 bases and the J gene end by 4 bases; junction bases not matched to a gene: 13. This CDR3 contains 18 residues. From germline, CDR1 is LGHDT and CDR2 YNNKEL (reference sequence). The CDR3 DNA sequence: TGTGCCAGCAGCCAACTAGTCACAGGGGTAGGAGGTAATGAAAAACTGTTTTTT. It specifies CASSQLVTGVGGNEKLFF.

The V gene is TRBV14, the J gene TRBJ2-7, with 7 nucleotides matching TRBD2. The germline V gene has CDR1 SGHDN and CDR2 FVKESK. The CDR3 sequence is 14 residues long. V trimming: 4 bases; J trimming: 6 bases; junction bases outside the gene matches: 9. This CDR3 is CASSPEWEGSEQYF. CDR3 sequence (DNA): TGTGCCAGCAGCCCTGAATGGGAGGGAAGCGAGCAGTACTTC.

This clone occurred once. This chain joins TRBV9 and TRBJ2-5, with D tentatively TRBD1 (5 bases). This CDR3 is built from 17 residues. Germline CDR1 SGDLS, CDR2 YYNGEE. Trimming took off 1 base at V and 5 bases at J, with 21 bases between the two ends. CDR3 in amino acids: CASSVSPSIGAVETQYF. For the CDR3, the DNA is TGTGCCAGCAGCGTATCCCCAAGTATAGGGGCCGTTGAGACCCAGTACTTC.

This clone was found a few times. The genes are TRBV18 and TRBJ1-6, with 7 bases that match TRBD1. V lost 3 bases, J lost 6 bases, and 11 bases stayed unmatched. Germline-derived CDR1 and CDR2 are KGHSH and LQKENI. CDR3 length equals 17 residues. CDR3 sequence (DNA): TGTGCCAGCTCACCGAGGACAGGCTCTAGGGTTAATTCACCCCTCCACTTT. Translated: CASSPRTGSRVNSPLHF.

J is TRBJ2-1 and V is TRBV5-1; no firm D call. Germline V gene lookup returns CDR1 SGHRS and CDR2 YFSETQ. The CDR3 contains 15 residues. V was clipped by 3 bases and J by 0 bases, with 10 bases between them. The CDR3 loop reads CASSSSLSSYNEQFF. The CDR3, as DNA: TGCGCCAGCAGCTCTTCTCTTAGCTCCTACAATGAGCAGTTCTTC.

The CDR3 bases are TGTGCCAGCTCACCACCGTTGGGGCAGTTGAACACTGAAGCTTTCTTT. This sequence encodes CASSPPLGQLNTEAFF. The chain employs TRBV18 and TRBJ1-1; TRBD1 might be the D (5 bases). Germline CDR1 is KGHSH and CDR2 is LQKENI. This CDR3 contains 16 residues. The V end was cut by 0 bases, the J end by 0 bases, with 11 bases between.

V gene TRBV2 combines with J gene TRBJ2-5, with D possibly TRBD1 on 5 matching bases. Trimming cost V 7 bases and J 5 bases, with 14 bases left between them. This CDR3 region has 13 residues. CDR1 is SNHLY and CDR2 is FYNNEI in the germline V gene. The CDR3 coding sequence is TGTGCCAGCACTCGGGCGTCAGGGGAGACCCAGTACTTC. Translated: CASTRASGETQYF.